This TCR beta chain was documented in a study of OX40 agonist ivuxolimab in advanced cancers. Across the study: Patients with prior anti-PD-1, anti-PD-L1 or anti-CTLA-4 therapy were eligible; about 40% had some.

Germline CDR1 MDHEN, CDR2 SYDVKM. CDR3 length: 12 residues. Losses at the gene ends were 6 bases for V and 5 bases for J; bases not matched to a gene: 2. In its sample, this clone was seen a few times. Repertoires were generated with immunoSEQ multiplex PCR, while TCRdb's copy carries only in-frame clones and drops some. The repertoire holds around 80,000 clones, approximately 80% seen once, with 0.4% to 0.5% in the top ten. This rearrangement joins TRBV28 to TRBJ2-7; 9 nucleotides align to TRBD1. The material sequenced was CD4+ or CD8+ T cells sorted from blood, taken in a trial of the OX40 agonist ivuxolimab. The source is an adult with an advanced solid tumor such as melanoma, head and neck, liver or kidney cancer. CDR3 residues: CASRRTGDEQYF. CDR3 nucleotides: TGTGCCAGCAGGCGGACAGGGGACGAGCAGTACTTC.